This TCR beta chain was recorded in a study of cytotoxic CD8 clonotypes in ibrutinib-treated CLL. Whole-study context: Researchers reported about a dozen relapsed/refractory and about 15 treatment-naive patients, under 18 of them IGHV unmutated.

The protocol was immunoSEQ multiplex PCR, while the TCRdb copy is restricted to in-frame clones and leaves out a portion. The sample lists a few hundred thousand clones, about 77% seen once, with about 6.3% in the top ten. The input for sequencing was PBMCs, taken before ibrutinib treatment. This receptor was obtained from a human donor with chronic lymphocytic leukemia.

CDR3 sequence: CASSQTSAGEQFF. The CDR3 DNA reads as TGTGCCAGCAGCCAGACTAGCGCTGGTGAGCAGTTCTTC. This rearrangement joins TRBV11-2 to TRBJ2-1, with 8 bases fitting TRBD2. Germline values: CDR1 SGHAT, CDR2 FQNNGV. Unmatched junction bases numbered 6, after V lost 5 bases and J lost 9 bases. This CDR3 spans 13 amino acids.